The 9 T cell receptor beta chains in this list originate from one sample, sequenced in a study of a mutant IDH1 vaccine in newly diagnosed glioma. This sample's time point: week 23, last vaccination. A single vaccine dose contained 300 ug of mutant IDH1 20-mer peptide, and topical imiquimod was used with it. These receptors have no known antigen. Clones were read by immunoSEQ multiplex PCR, and TCRdb kept only the in-frame ones, dropping some. This table holds 50,000 to 70,000 clones, around 86% found once. The sequences come from PBMCs, collected from a glioma patient whose treatment included an IDH1 peptide vaccine. These receptors all come from a man aged 40-55 years with glioma.

The chain combines TRBV4-1 with TRBJ2-2; D call uncertain. V lost 6 bases and J 0 bases, leaving 5 bases between the germline ends. Germline V lookup: CDR1 MGHRA, CDR2 YSYEKL. The CDR3 has 13 residues. The CDR3 DNA sequence: TGCGCCAGCAGTAGATCGAACACCGGGGAGCTGTTTTTT. Protein sequence: CASSRSNTGELFF.

The V and J genes are TRBV5-4 and TRBJ2-7; weak D call: TRBD1 (5 bases). Looked up from germline, CDR1 is SGHNT and CDR2 is YYREEE (reference sequence). The V end lost 5 bases, the J end lost 6 bases, and 18 bases lay between the germline ends. There are 14 residues in the CDR3. The CDR3: CASRDPRAATEQYF. DNA for the CDR3: TGTGCCAGCAGGGACCCCAGGGCGGCGACCGAGCAGTACTTC.

In its sample, this clone was seen once. The CDR3 is CASSQQILSYEQYF. As DNA, the CDR3 is TGTGCCAGCAGCCAACAGATACTCTCCTACGAGCAGTACTTC. The chain joins TRBV14 to TRBJ2-7; D not resolved. Trimming took off 2 bases at V and 0 bases at J, with 8 bases between the two ends. From germline, CDR1 is SGHDN and CDR2 FVKESK. This CDR3 has 14 residues.

V and J are TRBV6-1 and TRBJ1-1; a weak D match, TRBD1 (6 bases). CDR3 length equals 15 residues. V was pared by 3 bases and J by 7 bases, with 18 bases between. Germline V gene lookup returns CDR1 MNHNS and CDR2 SASEGT. This chain's CDR3 is CASSEIPGQPNEAFF. The CDR3 DNA follows: TGTGCCAGCAGTGAGATACCGGGACAACCTAATGAAGCTTTCTTT.

The chain combines TRBV25-1 with TRBJ2-5; D ambiguous. V lost 3 bases, J lost 5 bases, and 13 bases lay in between. Germline V gene lookup returns CDR1 MGHDK and CDR2 SYGVNS. The CDR3 covers 14 residues. CDR3 sequence reads: CASSDVGPLETQYF. The CDR3 bases are TGTGCCAGCAGTGACGTAGGGCCCCTGGAGACCCAGTACTTC.

The table lists this clone with a count of one. The chain couples TRBV6-5 to TRBJ1-2, with D hard to call. V was pared by 0 bases and J by 4 bases, with 15 bases between. The CDR3 spans 16 residues. Germline CDR1 and CDR2: MNHEY and SVGAGI. The CDR3 coding sequence is TGTGCCAGCAGTTACTCGATGGCCAGGCCTAGCTATGGCTACACCTTC. Its protein product is CASSYSMARPSYGYTF.

This sequence joins TRBV6-5 and TRBJ1-3; D is ambiguous. Trimming shortened V by 11 bases and J by 4 bases, and 9 bases separated the two germline ends. Germline CDR1 reads MNHEY; CDR2 reads SVGAGI. This CDR3 spans 11 amino acids. CDR3 sequence: CAALQGNTIYF. DNA for the CDR3: TGTGCCGCCTTACAGGGAAACACCATATATTTT.

The chain couples TRBV18 to TRBJ1-2; no clear D. This CDR3 region has 14 residues. Between the trimmed V and J ends, which lost 2 bases and 3 bases, there was a span of 10 bases. Germline CDR1 is KGHSH and CDR2 is LQKENI. The CDR3 DNA sequence: TGTGCCAGCTCACCAAGGGCAGGCGACTATGGCTACACCTTC. Amino acid sequence: CASSPRAGDYGYTF.

The chain couples TRBV14 to TRBJ2-1; TRBD1 or TRBD2 may be the D gene (6 bases each). Germline loops: CDR1 SGHDN, CDR2 FVKESK. This CDR3 is built from 15 residues. V dropped 1 base and J dropped 6 bases, with 13 bases sitting between them. CDR3 sequence reads: CASSQAGAPSNEQFF. The DNA of the CDR3 is TGTGCCAGCAGCCAAGCGGGGGCCCCTTCCAATGAGCAGTTCTTC.